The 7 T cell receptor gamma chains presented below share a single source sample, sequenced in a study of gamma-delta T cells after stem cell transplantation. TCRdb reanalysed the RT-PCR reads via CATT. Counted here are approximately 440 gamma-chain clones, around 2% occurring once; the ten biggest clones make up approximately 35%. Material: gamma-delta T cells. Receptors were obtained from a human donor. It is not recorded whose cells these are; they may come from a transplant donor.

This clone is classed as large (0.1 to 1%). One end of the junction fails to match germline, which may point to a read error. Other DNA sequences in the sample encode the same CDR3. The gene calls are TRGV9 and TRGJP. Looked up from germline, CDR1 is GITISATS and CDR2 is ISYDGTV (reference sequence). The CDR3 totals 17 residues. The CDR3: CALWDPSGGLGKKIKVF. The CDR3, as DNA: TGTGCCCTGTGGGATCCATCAGGAGGGTTGGGCAAAAAAATCAAGGTATTT.

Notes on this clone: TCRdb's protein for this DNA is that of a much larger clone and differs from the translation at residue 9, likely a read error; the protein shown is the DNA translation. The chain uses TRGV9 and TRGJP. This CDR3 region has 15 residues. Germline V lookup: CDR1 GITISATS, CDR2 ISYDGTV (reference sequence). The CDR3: CALWDQELSKKIKVF. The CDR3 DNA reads TGTGCCTTGTGGGACCAAGAGTTGAGCAAAAAAATCAAGGTATTT.

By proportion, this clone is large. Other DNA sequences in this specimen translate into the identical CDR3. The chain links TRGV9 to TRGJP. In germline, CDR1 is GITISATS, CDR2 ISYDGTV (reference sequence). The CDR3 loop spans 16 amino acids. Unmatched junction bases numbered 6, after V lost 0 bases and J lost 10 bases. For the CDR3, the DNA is TGTGCCTTGTGGGAGGTGCAGGGATTGGGCAAAAAAATCAAGGTATTT. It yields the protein CALWEVQGLGKKIKVF.

CDR3 sequence reads: CALWDLNYYKKLF. In DNA form, the CDR3 reads TGTGCCTTGTGGGACCTGAATTATTATAAGAAACTCTTT. V and J are TRGV9 and TRGJ1 or TRGJ2. The germline CDR1 and CDR2 sequences are GITISATS and ISYDGTV (reference sequence). V was pared by 4 bases and J by 0 bases, with 3 bases of the junction left unmatched. The CDR3 sequence is 13 residues long.

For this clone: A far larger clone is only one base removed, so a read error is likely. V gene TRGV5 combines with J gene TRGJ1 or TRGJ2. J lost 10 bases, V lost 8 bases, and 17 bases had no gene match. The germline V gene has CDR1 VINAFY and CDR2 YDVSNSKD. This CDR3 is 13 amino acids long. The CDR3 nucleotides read TGTGCCACCTCGGTGGTCAAAGGTGTCAAGAAACTCTTT. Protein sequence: CATSVVKGVKKLF.

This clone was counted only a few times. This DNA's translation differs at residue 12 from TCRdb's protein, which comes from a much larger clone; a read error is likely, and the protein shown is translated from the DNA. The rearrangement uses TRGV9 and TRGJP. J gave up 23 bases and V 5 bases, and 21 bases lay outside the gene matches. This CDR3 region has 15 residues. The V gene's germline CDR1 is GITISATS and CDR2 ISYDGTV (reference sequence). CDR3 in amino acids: CALWGKELGKKVKVF. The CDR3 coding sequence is TGTGCCTTGTGGGGGAAAGAGTTGGGCAAAAAGGTCAAGGTATTT.

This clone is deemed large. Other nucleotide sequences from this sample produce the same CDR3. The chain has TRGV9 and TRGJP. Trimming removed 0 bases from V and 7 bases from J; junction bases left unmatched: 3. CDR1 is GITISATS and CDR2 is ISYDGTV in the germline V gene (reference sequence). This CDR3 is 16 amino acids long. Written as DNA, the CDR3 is TGTGCCTTGTGGGAGGTGTTGGAGTTGGGCAAAAAAATCAAGGTATTT. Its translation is CALWEVLELGKKIKVF.